This T cell receptor beta chain was captured in a study of cytomegalovirus exposure and HLA in healthy donors. Regarding this clone: Antigen specificity is unknown.

The CDR3 covers 16 residues. V gave up 4 bases and J gave up 5 bases; unmatched junction bases: 11. Germline V lookup: CDR1 SGDLS, CDR2 YYNGEE. A multiplex PCR was run with 60 Vbeta primers and 13 Jbeta primers. Produced via immunoSEQ multiplex PCR; TCRdb's table is partial and in-frame only. The sample records about 120,000 clones, approximately 80% being singletons. Study-wide results and caveats: Specificity for CMV antigens was confirmed in vitro for three of the CMV-associated chains. A missense variant in DCLRE1C was later tied to TCR beta V- and J-gene trimming. A later analysis reported that several of the most significant clusters appeared to be linked to common viral pathogens, among them Epstein-Barr virus.

Sequenced sample: PBMCs. This TCR derives from a female donor in good health and CMV-seronegative. V gene TRBV9 combines with J gene TRBJ2-2; the match to TRBD1 covers 7 bases. DNA for the CDR3: TGTGCCAGCAGCCGTAGATCGACAGGGAAAACCGGGGAGCTGTTTTTT. Translating it yields CASSRRSTGKTGELFF.